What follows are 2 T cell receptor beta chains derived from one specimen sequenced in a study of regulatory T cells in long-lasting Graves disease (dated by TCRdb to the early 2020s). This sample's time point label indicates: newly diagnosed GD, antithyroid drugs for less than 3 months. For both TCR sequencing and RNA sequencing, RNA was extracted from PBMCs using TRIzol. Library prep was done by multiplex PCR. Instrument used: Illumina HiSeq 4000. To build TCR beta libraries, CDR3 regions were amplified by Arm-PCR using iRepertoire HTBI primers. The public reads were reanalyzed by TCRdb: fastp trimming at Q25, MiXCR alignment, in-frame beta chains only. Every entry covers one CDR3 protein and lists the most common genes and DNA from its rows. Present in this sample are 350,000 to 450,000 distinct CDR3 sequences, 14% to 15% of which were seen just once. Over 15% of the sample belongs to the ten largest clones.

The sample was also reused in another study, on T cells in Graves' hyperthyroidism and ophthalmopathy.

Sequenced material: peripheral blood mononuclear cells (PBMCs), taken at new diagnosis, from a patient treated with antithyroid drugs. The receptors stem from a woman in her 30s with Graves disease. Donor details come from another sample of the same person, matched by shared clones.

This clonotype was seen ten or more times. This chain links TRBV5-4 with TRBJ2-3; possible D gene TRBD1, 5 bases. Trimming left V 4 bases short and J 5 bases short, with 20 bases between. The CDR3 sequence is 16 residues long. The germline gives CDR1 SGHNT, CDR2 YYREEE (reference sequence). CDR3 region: CASSILELGQGDTQYF. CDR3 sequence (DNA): TGTGCCAGCAGCATCCTCGAGTTGGGGCAAGGAGATACGCAGTATTTT.

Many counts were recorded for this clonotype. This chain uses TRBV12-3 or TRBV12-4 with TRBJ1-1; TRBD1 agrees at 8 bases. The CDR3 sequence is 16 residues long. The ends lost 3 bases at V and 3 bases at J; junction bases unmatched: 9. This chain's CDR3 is CASSFETQQGDTEAFF. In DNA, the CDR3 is TGTGCCAGCAGTTTCGAGACACAACAGGGGGACACTGAAGCTTTCTTT.